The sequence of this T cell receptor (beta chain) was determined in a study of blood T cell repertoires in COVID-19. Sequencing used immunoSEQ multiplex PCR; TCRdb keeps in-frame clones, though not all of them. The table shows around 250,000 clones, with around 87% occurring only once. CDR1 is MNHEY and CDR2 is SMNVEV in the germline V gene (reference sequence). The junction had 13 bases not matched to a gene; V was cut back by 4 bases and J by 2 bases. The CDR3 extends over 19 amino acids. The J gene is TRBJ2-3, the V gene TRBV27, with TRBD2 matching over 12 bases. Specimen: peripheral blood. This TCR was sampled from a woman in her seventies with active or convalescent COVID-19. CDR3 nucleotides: TGTGCCAGCAGTTCGGCTCTCATCCTAGCGGGGGGGCACACAGATACGCAGTATTTT. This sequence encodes CASSSALILAGGHTDTQYF.